These 17 T cell receptor beta chains came from one sample sequenced in a study of cytomegalovirus exposure and HLA in healthy donors (dated by TCRdb to about 2017). The library was generated by the immunoSEQ multiplex PCR assay. A mixture of 60 forward primers for TCR Vbeta segments and 13 reverse primers for TCR Jbeta segments was used in the multiplex PCR. In its TCRdb copy, this immuneACCESS table keeps in-frame sequences only and misses some clones. Where compared with another copy, unresolved V genes explain less than half of these, and the others have no known cause. The sample contains some 150,000 clones, more than 75% of them found a single time. The ten largest clones capture 1.4% of the sample. Input material: PBMCs. The source is a male donor in good health and CMV-seronegative.

This chain joins TRBV7-2 and TRBJ1-2; TRBD1 might be the D (5 bases). Deletions cut 5 bases from V and 4 bases from J, with 17 bases between. CDR1 is SGHTA, CDR2 FQGNSA, per germline. CDR3 length: 15 amino acids. In nucleotides, the CDR3 is TGTGCCAGCAGCGTAGATCAGGGACTGACCTATGGCTACACCTTC. Translation gives CASSVDQGLTYGYTF.

This clone turned up a few times. The chain employs TRBV28 and TRBJ2-5; a weak D match, TRBD1 (5 bases). This CDR3 spans 13 amino acids. Trimming removed 3 bases at V and 7 bases at J, with 12 bases between. Germline V lookup: CDR1 MDHEN, CDR2 SYDVKM. In DNA form, the CDR3 reads TGTGCCAGCAGTTTTGCAGGGATTAGGACCCAGTACTTC. Encoded protein: CASSFAGIRTQYF.

The chain combines TRBV4-1 with TRBJ2-1; 9 positions agree with TRBD2. The V and J ends lost 3 bases and 2 bases, in that order; junction bases with no gene match: 5. The germline V gene encodes CDR1 MGHRA and CDR2 YSYEKL. The CDR3 is 16 amino acids. CDR3 bases: TGCGCCAGCAGCCATACCACTAGCGGGCCCTACAATGAGCAGTTCTTC. It codes for CASSHTTSGPYNEQFF.

This clone was counted a single time. The genes are TRBV19 and TRBJ1-1, with 9 bases matching TRBD1. The germline CDR1 and CDR2 sequences are LNHDA and SQIVND (reference sequence). This CDR3 comprises 15 residues. Germline trimming cut 5 bases from V and 6 bases from J; bases unmatched to any gene: 10. The CDR3 bases are TGTGCCAGTAGTTTAGGGCCGGACAGGGGAGCTGAAGCTTTCTTT. This sequence encodes CASSLGPDRGAEAFF.

V usage is TRBV7-9 and J usage is TRBJ2-7; no clear D. The germline V gene encodes CDR1 SEHNR and CDR2 FQNEAQ (reference sequence). The CDR3 extends over 14 amino acids. V shed 5 bases and J shed 0 bases, with 11 bases lying between them. CDR3 loop: CASSPSAVSYEQYF. For the CDR3, the DNA is TGTGCCAGCAGCCCATCGGCGGTCTCCTACGAGCAGTACTTC.

The V call is TRBV9, the J call TRBJ2-7; TRBD2 aligns across 8 bases. CDR1 is SGDLS and CDR2 is YYNGEE in the germline V gene. Germline trimming cut 8 bases from V and 2 bases from J; bases unmatched to any gene: 9. The CDR3 length is 14 residues. CDR3 protein: CARYRAGETYEQYF. As DNA, the CDR3 is TGTGCCAGGTACCGAGCGGGAGAAACCTACGAGCAGTACTTC.

This clone was recorded once. The chain employs TRBV9 and TRBJ2-3, with D uncertain. Trimming pared 3 bases from V and 2 bases from J, leaving 4 bases between. Germline CDR1 is SGDLS and CDR2 is YYNGEE. The CDR3 runs 12 residues. CDR3 sequence (DNA): TGTGCCAGCAGCGCCCACACAGATACGCAGTATTTT. It encodes CASSAHTDTQYF.

The rearrangement uses TRBV10-3 and TRBJ2-3, with D perhaps TRBD1 (6 bases). The CDR3 spans 19 residues. The germline gives CDR1 ENHRY, CDR2 SYGVKD. The ends were cut back, 0 bases at V and 0 bases at J, with 19 bases in the middle. CDR3 sequence reads: CAISESRGTSRRSTDTQYF. CDR3 coding DNA: TGTGCCATCAGTGAGTCGAGGGGGACGAGCCGGAGGAGCACAGATACGCAGTATTTT.

V and J are TRBV7-9 and TRBJ2-1; 7 positions match TRBD2. This CDR3 is 17 amino acids long. Trimming cost V 4 bases and J 7 bases; bases outside gene matches: 16. From germline, CDR1 is SEHNR and CDR2 FQNEAQ (reference sequence). The CDR3 DNA follows: TGTGCCAGCAGCTCCCCTTCGGCGGGAGAGCGGCTAAATGAGCAGTTCTTC. Protein sequence: CASSSPSAGERLNEQFF.

The rearrangement links TRBV10-3 to TRBJ1-5; 8 nucleotides match TRBD1. There are 17 residues in the CDR3. With V trimmed by 5 bases and J by 0 bases, 9 bases remained unmatched. CDR1 is ENHRY, CDR2 SYGVKD, per germline. As DNA, the CDR3 is TGTGCCATCAGTACCGGGACAGGCCGATATAGCAATCAGCCCCAGCATTTT. It encodes CAISTGTGRYSNQPQHF.

The V and J genes are TRBV7-2 and TRBJ1-5; possible D gene TRBD1, 6 bases. V lost 5 bases to trimming and J lost 6 bases, with 17 bases between them. The germline CDR1 and CDR2 sequences are SGHTA and FQGNSA. The CDR3 is 15 amino acids. CDR3 loop: CASSLARGAIQPQHF. CDR3 in DNA: TGTGCCAGCAGCCTGGCACGGGGGGCGATTCAGCCCCAGCATTTT.

V gene TRBV5-1 combines with J gene TRBJ1-4; D call uncertain. Germline values: CDR1 SGHRS, CDR2 YFSETQ. Trimming pared 3 bases from V and 3 bases from J, leaving 12 bases between. This CDR3 contains 15 residues. CDR3 DNA sequence: TGCGCCAGCAGCTCGGAGCGATTCCCTAATGAAAAACTGTTTTTT. Residues: CASSSERFPNEKLFF.

The table lists this clone with a few counts. The V call is TRBV7-9, the J call TRBJ2-2; no clear D gene. This CDR3 comprises 14 residues. V was pared by 4 bases and J by 4 bases, with 10 bases between. The germline CDR1 and CDR2 sequences are SEHNR and FQNEAQ (reference sequence). CDR3 loop: CASSSHWSTGELFF. The CDR3 DNA is TGTGCCAGCAGCTCCCATTGGAGCACCGGGGAGCTGTTTTTT.

Of note for this clone: Its ends do not fully match the called genes, so a read error is possible. This chain joins TRBV28 and TRBJ2-7; 8 bases map to TRBD2. The germline V gene has CDR1 MDHEN and CDR2 SYDVKM. CDR3 size: 15 residues. The CDR3, as DNA: TGTGCCAGCAGTGCAACTAGCGGAAGCTCCTGCGAGCAGTACTTC. It codes for CASSATSGSSCEQYF.

This clone occurred once. V and J are TRBV10-3 and TRBJ1-2; D remains unclear. Per the germline V gene, CDR1 is ENHRY and CDR2 is SYGVKD. This CDR3 is built from 15 residues. Trimming removed 0 bases from V and 0 bases from J, with 8 bases in between. CDR3 nucleotide sequence: TGTGCCATCAGTGAGTCAGATAGAGCTAACTATGGCTACACCTTC. This codes for CAISESDRANYGYTF.

In its sample, this clone was seen a few times. V gene TRBV25-1 combines with J gene TRBJ2-6; TRBD1 matches 10 bases. CDR3 length equals 17 residues. The trim removed 4 bases at V and 4 bases at J, leaving 7 bases unmatched. Germline values: CDR1 MGHDK, CDR2 SYGVNS. DNA for the CDR3: TGTGCCAGCAGTGTATCGGGACAGGGGACAGGGGCCAACGTCCTGACTTTC. Protein sequence: CASSVSGQGTGANVLTF.

The chain couples TRBV5-1 to TRBJ1-6, with 7 bases matching TRBD1. The ends lost 4 bases at V and 8 bases at J; junction bases unmatched: 6. The V gene's germline CDR1 is SGHRS and CDR2 YFSETQ. This CDR3 is built from 14 residues. CDR3 DNA sequence: TGCGCCAGCAGCCCCGGACAGGTAGATTCACCCCTCCACTTT. Translating gives CASSPGQVDSPLHF.